This section outlines one T cell receptor beta chain sequence together with its context. The target antigen is unknown. In the ViraFEST assay, antigen-specific CD4+ clonotypes were identified by expansion after peptide-pool stimulation. An approximately 10-day culture period preceded the isolation of CD4+ T cells. Vaccine recipients lacked prior SARS-CoV-2 infection and had negative nucleocapsid antibodies. This specimen belongs to a study of vaccination effects on CD4 cells after COVID-19. Study-level findings and limits: Convalescent patients were scarce in the study, and it lacked early post-infection timepoints.

The protocol was immunoSEQ multiplex PCR, while the TCRdb copy is restricted to in-frame clones and leaves out a portion. The sample records 74,000 or so clones, 80% being singletons. Trimming took off 5 bases at V and 4 bases at J, with 12 bases between the two ends. CDR1 is SGHAT and CDR2 is FQNNGV in the germline V gene. The CDR3 length is 13 residues. This sequence originates from a human donor who received a COVID-19 vaccine. The genes are TRBV11-2 and TRBJ2-7, with D unresolved. This specimen consisted of CD4+ T cells from PBMCs cultured with SARS-CoV-2 spike peptides, obtained before COVID-19 vaccination. CDR3 coding DNA: TGTGCCAGCAGCCTCAATGGCCAATACGAGCAGTACGTC. It encodes CASSLNGQYEQYV.